The clone carrying this T cell receptor beta chain was seen once. This record comes from a study of blood T cell repertoires in COVID-19. The overall study: In each case, the material was cDNA or gDNA derived from T cells, B-cell-depleted T cells, or PBMCs.

The germline V gene has CDR1 LNHDA and CDR2 SQIVND (reference sequence). The CDR3 loop spans 13 amino acids. V dropped 3 bases and J dropped 9 bases, with 12 bases sitting between them. Here immunoSEQ multiplex PCR was the method, and the copy in TCRdb shows in-frame clones only, minus some. Of approximately 210,000 clones in the sample, around 80% were seen once. This sequence joins TRBV19 and TRBJ1-5; no reliable D call. This clonotype was obtained from a woman aged 35 to 49 with acute or convalescent COVID-19. Sequencing input: peripheral blood. DNA for the CDR3: TGTGCCAGTAGTATTTCGGTCGTAGTGCCCCAGCATTTT. Translation: CASSISVVVPQHF.